These 12 T cell receptor beta chains originate from one sample sequenced in a study of OX40 agonist ivuxolimab in advanced cancers. The method behind the library was the immunoSEQ multiplex PCR assay. Entries here come from immuneACCESS through TCRdb and include only in-frame sequences with V and J called. Some clones fail to appear in such tables; in the studies checked, an unresolved V gene covers under half of the shortfall, and the cause of the remainder is unknown. The sample table shows around 80,000 clones, and more than 85% are seen once. Clones ranked in the top ten supply just over 2.5% of the sample. The source was CD4+ or CD8+ T cells sorted from blood, collected in a trial of the OX40 agonist ivuxolimab. The receptors come from an adult with an advanced solid tumor such as melanoma, head and neck, liver or kidney cancer.

J is TRBJ1-4 and V is TRBV30; TRBD1 matches 8 bases. The germline CDR1 and CDR2 sequences are GTSNPN and SVGIG (reference sequence). Unmatched junction bases numbered 8, after V lost 5 bases and J lost 3 bases. This CDR3 spans 15 amino acids. The CDR3 DNA reads as TGTGCCTGGGGCCCGGGACAGGACCCTAATGAAAAACTGTTTTTT. This encodes CAWGPGQDPNEKLFF.

The V gene is TRBV10-3, the J gene TRBJ2-5; 7 positions agree with TRBD1. Losses at the gene ends were 8 bases for V and 0 bases for J; bases not matched to a gene: 6. The CDR3 covers 14 residues. Germline loops: CDR1 ENHRY, CDR2 SYGVKD. CDR3 in DNA: TGTGCCATCGGAAACAGGGGAAACCAAGAGACCCAGTACTTC. Its translation: CAIGNRGNQETQYF.

V gene TRBV7-9 combines with J gene TRBJ2-3, with D tentatively TRBD2 (6 bases). Germline loops: CDR1 SEHNR, CDR2 FQNEAQ (reference sequence). This CDR3 is built from 15 residues. V was shortened by 6 bases and J by 2 bases, with 15 bases between the two germline ends. CDR3 nucleotides: TGTGCCAGCAGTCTCTTACGGAGGGACACAGATACGCAGTATTTT. The encoded protein is CASSLLRRDTDTQYF. The full variable domain, in which reference TRBV7-9 and TRBJ2-3 provide the parts outside the CDR3, is DTGVSQNPRHKITKRGQNVTFRCDPISEHNRLYWYRQTLGQGPEFLTYFQNEAQLEKSRLLSDRFSAERPKGSFSTLEIQRTEQGDSAMYLCASSLLRRDTDTQYFGPGTRLTVL.

The chain combines TRBV4-1 with TRBJ2-7; 9 bases are a match to TRBD2. CDR1 is MGHRA, CDR2 YSYEKL, per germline. After removal of 4 bases from V and 0 bases from J, the junction contained 7 bases not matched to a gene. CDR3 size: 16 residues. CDR3 in amino acids: CASSPRGGAPSYEQYV. The CDR3 DNA reads as TGCGCCAGCAGCCCCCGCGGGGGGGCTCCCTCCTACGAGCAGTACGTC.

V is TRBV6-5 and J is TRBJ2-5; tentatively, D is TRBD2 (5 bases). The CDR3 covers 13 residues. The V end lost 2 bases, the J end lost 8 bases, and 12 bases lay between the germline ends. Germline lookup yields CDR1 MNHEY and CDR2 SVGAGI. The chain's CDR3 is CASSYNGRGTQYF. The CDR3 DNA reads TGTGCCAGCAGTTACAACGGCCGGGGAACCCAGTACTTC.

This chain connects TRBV5-6 to TRBJ2-2, with D maybe TRBD1 (5 bases). There are 15 residues in the CDR3. V dropped 0 bases and J dropped 2 bases, with 8 bases sitting between them. From germline, CDR1 is SGHDT and CDR2 YYEEEE. The CDR3 DNA reads as TGTGCCAGCAGCTTGGTAGGGGCCAACACCGGGGAGCTGTTTTTT. Translating it yields CASSLVGANTGELFF.

The chain couples TRBV28 to TRBJ1-1, with D tentatively TRBD1 (6 bases). This CDR3 is built from 15 residues. Deletions cut 5 bases from V and 4 bases from J, with 17 bases between. Germline assignment: CDR1 MDHEN and CDR2 SYDVKM. This CDR3 is CASSPRGAGVTEAFF. The CDR3 nucleotides are TGTGCCAGCAGTCCCCGGGGGGCAGGCGTCACTGAAGCTTTCTTT.

The chain is built from TRBV5-4 and TRBJ2-4; a weak D match, TRBD2 (6 bases). Germline V gene data show CDR1 as SGHNT and CDR2 as YYREEE (reference sequence). With 0 bases removed from V and 7 bases from J, the gap between germline ends came to 14 bases. The CDR3 sequence is 15 residues long. CDR3 sequence reads: CASSLGGGAANIQYF. The DNA for the CDR3 is TGTGCCAGCAGCTTGGGTGGAGGGGCCGCCAACATTCAGTACTTC.

This rearrangement joins TRBV7-9 to TRBJ1-1, with a tentative D call TRBD1 (5 bases). The germline V gene has CDR1 SEHNR and CDR2 FQNEAQ (reference sequence). V lost 5 bases, J lost 0 bases, and 16 bases lay in between. The CDR3 is made up of 16 amino acids. CDR3 region: CASSPAGHPMNTEAFF. CDR3 nucleotide sequence: TGTGCCAGCAGCCCGGCGGGGCACCCCATGAACACTGAAGCTTTCTTT. Looking up the rest from reference TRBV7-9 and TRBJ1-1 gives the full variable domain: DTGVSQNPRHKITKRGQNVTFRCDPISEHNRLYWYRQTLGQGPEFLTYFQNEAQLEKSRLLSDRFSAERPKGSFSTLEIQRTEQGDSAMYLCASSPAGHPMNTEAFFGQGTRLTVV.

The chain combines TRBV5-1 with TRBJ2-4; 8 bases are a match to TRBD1. This CDR3 has 15 amino acids. Germline V CDR1 and CDR2: SGHRS, YFSETQ. V shed 2 bases, J shed 5 bases, and the junction held 6 bases outside the gene matches. The CDR3 sequence: CASSFTGQGQNIQYF. The CDR3 nucleotides are TGCGCCAGCAGCTTTACCGGACAGGGTCAAAACATTCAGTACTTC.

The chain links TRBV6-5 to TRBJ1-2; weak D call: TRBD1 (6 bases). The CDR3 is made up of 14 amino acids. CDR1 MNHEY and CDR2 SVGAGI come from the germline V gene. V lost 2 bases, J lost 4 bases, and 11 bases lay in between. The CDR3 spells CASSYRPRGYGYTF. The CDR3 DNA reads as TGTGCCAGCAGTTACCGTCCCAGGGGCTATGGCTACACCTTC.

The V and J genes are TRBV2 and TRBJ2-5; D is ambiguous. The V gene's germline CDR1 is SNHLY and CDR2 FYNNEI. This CDR3 is 11 amino acids long. Trimming removed 7 bases at V and 5 bases at J, with 8 bases between. The DNA for the CDR3 is TGTGCCAGCATGAATGAGGAGACCCAGTACTTC. Residues: CASMNEETQYF.